The sequence of this TCR beta chain was determined in a study of response to subunit inactivated influenza vaccine. V lost 4 bases, J lost 3 bases, and 9 bases lay in between. Per the germline V gene, CDR1 is LNHNV and CDR2 is YYDKDF (reference sequence). This CDR3 is built from 14 residues. In its sample, this clonotype was seen a few times. Each CDR3 protein gets one entry after TCRdb re-called the RT-PCR reads with MiXCR. The sample comprises roughly 780,000 distinct CDR3 sequences, around 18% of which are singletons, and roughly 10% rests with the top ten. The source of this sequence is a man between 50 and 59 years old who received an inactivated influenza vaccine. The chain links TRBV15 to TRBJ2-2; D not resolved. Here the sequenced sample was PBMCs from blood, taken more than 4 days after vaccination. The CDR3 protein is CATSMTSHTGELFF. The CDR3 DNA sequence: TGTGCCACCAGCATGACATCACACACCGGGGAGCTGTTTTTT.